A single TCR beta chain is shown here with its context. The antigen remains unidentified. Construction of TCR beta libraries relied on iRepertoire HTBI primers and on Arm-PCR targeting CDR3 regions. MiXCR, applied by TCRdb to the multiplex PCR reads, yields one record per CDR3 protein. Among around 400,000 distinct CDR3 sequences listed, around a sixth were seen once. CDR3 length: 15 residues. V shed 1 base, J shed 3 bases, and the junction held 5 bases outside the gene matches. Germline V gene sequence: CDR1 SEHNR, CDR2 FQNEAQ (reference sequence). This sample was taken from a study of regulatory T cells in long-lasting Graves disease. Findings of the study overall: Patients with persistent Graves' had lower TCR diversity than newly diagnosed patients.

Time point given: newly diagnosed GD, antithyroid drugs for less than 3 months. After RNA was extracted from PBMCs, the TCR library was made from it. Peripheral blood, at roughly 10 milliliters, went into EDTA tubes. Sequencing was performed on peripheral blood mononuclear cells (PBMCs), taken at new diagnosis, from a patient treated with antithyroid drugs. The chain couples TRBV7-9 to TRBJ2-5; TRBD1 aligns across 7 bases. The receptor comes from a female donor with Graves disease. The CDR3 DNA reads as TGTGCCAGCAGCTTAGGGGGGACAGCTAAAGAGACCCAGTACTTC. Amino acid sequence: CASSLGGTAKETQYF.